Shown below are 18 T cell receptor beta chains from a single sample sequenced in a study of shared T cell receptors in the human thymus. Using immunoSEQ multiplex PCR, the repertoire was profiled, and TCRdb retains in-frame clones only, with some absent. The top ten clones hold about 0.0094% of a sample with over 650,000 clones, approximately 89% of them seen once. These data also featured in a second study, about human thymus T cells.

Material: thymocytes. The origin of the receptors is a boy under two years old with a congenital heart defect.

The J gene is TRBJ2-7, the V gene TRBV4-3, with 12 bases matching TRBD2. Germline loops: CDR1 LGHNA, CDR2 YSLEER. The CDR3 is 17 amino acids. J lost 1 base, V lost 0 bases, and 4 bases had no gene match. The CDR3 bases are TGCGCCAGCAGCCAAGATTCTAGCGGGAGGGCTTCCTACGAGCAGTACTTC. Translated: CASSQDSSGRASYEQYF.

This chain joins TRBV14 and TRBJ2-3, with 7 bases that match TRBD1. The CDR3 has 17 residues. Germline V gene data show CDR1 as SGHDN and CDR2 as FVKESK. V shed 0 bases and J 6 bases; nucleotides not matched to a gene: 12. CDR3 loop: CASSQEDREGESDTQYF. The CDR3 DNA sequence: TGTGCCAGCAGCCAAGAAGACAGGGAAGGTGAAAGTGATACGCAGTATTTT.

The chain uses TRBV6-1 and TRBJ2-1, with 11 bases aligning to TRBD2. This CDR3 comprises 17 residues. The J segment lost 6 bases and the V segment lost 0 bases, leaving 7 bases of the junction unmatched. Germline V gene lookup returns CDR1 MNHNS and CDR2 SASEGT. The CDR3 reads CASSEAPSGRTFNEQFF. CDR3 bases: TGTGCCAGCAGTGAAGCACCTAGCGGGAGGACATTCAATGAGCAGTTCTTC.

The chain joins TRBV4-3 to TRBJ2-2, with a weak D call TRBD2 (6 bases). Trimming took off 1 base at V and 3 bases at J, with 12 bases between the two ends. The germline gives CDR1 LGHNA, CDR2 YSLEER. CDR3 size: 16 residues. The CDR3 bases are TGCGCCAGCAGCCAAGGTGGGGGGTGGGACACCGGGGAGCTGTTTTTT. Its protein is CASSQGGGWDTGELFF.

V is TRBV7-9 and J is TRBJ1-4; D perhaps matches TRBD1 (6 bases). Germline V gene sequence: CDR1 SEHNR, CDR2 FQNEAQ (reference sequence). Trimming cost V 5 bases and J 4 bases, with 17 bases left between them. The CDR3 runs 16 residues. The CDR3 protein is CASSQRNRDDNEKLFF. CDR3 nucleotide sequence: TGTGCCAGCAGCCAAAGGAACAGGGACGATAATGAAAAACTGTTTTTT.

As to this clone: Other DNA sequences of this sample code for an identical CDR3. J is TRBJ1-6 and V is TRBV2, with D possibly TRBD1 on 6 matching bases. With 3 bases removed from V and 7 bases from J, the gap between germline ends came to 19 bases. Germline CDR1 and CDR2: SNHLY and FYNNEI. The CDR3 spans 17 residues. This CDR3 is CASSDGHRDKDNSPLHF. CDR3 in DNA: TGTGCCAGCAGTGATGGTCACCGGGACAAGGACAATTCACCCCTCCACTTT.

The chain joins TRBV27 to TRBJ2-4; D unresolved. The V and J ends lost 5 bases and 0 bases respectively, with 20 bases between them. In germline, CDR1 is MNHEY, CDR2 SMNVEV (reference sequence). This CDR3 has 18 amino acids. The CDR3 nucleotides read TGTGCCAGCAGTACCCTAAGAGTGGGCAAACTAGCCAAAAACATTCAGTACTTC. It specifies CASSTLRVGKLAKNIQYF.

V usage is TRBV7-2 and J usage is TRBJ2-7, with TRBD2 identical over 7 bases. The V gene end was trimmed by 1 base and the J gene end by 5 bases; junction bases not matched to a gene: 8. The CDR3 covers 15 residues. Germline assignment: CDR1 SGHTA and CDR2 FQGNSA. CDR3 in amino acids: CASSLVSGILDEQYF. CDR3 sequence (DNA): TGTGCCAGCAGCTTAGTCAGCGGGATTCTGGACGAGCAGTACTTC. Full variable domain (outside the CDR3, taken from reference TRBV7-2 and TRBJ2-7): GAGVSQSPSNKVTEKGKDVELRCDPISGHTALYWYRQSLGQGLEFLIYFQGNSAPDKSGLPSDRFSAERTGGSVSTLTIQRTQQEDSAVYLCASSLVSGILDEQYFGPGTRLTVT.

J is TRBJ2-2 and V is TRBV5-6, with D perhaps matching TRBD2 (5 bases). Germline CDR1 is SGHDT and CDR2 is YYEEEE. This CDR3 has 15 residues. Trimming took 2 bases from V and 2 from J, leaving 10 bases between them. CDR3 bases: TGTGCCAGCAGCTTCCGGACTTACAACACCGGGGAGCTGTTTTTT. Translated: CASSFRTYNTGELFF. Based on the CDR3 plus reference TRBV5-6 and TRBJ2-2, the full variable domain is DAGVTQSPTHLIKTRGQQVTLRCSPKSGHDTVSWYQQALGQGPQFIFQYYEEEERQRGNFPDRFSGHQFPNYSSELNVNALLLGDSALYLCASSFRTYNTGELFFGEGSRLTVL.

The chain employs TRBV13 and TRBJ2-3; 8 bases agree with TRBD2. V was pared by 5 bases and J by 7 bases, with 14 bases of the junction left unmatched. The CDR3 is made up of 16 amino acids. Germline V gene data show CDR1 as PRHDT and CDR2 as FYEKMQ (reference sequence). CDR3 in DNA: TGTGCCAGCAGCCACCAACGGGGGGGGCACGGAAATACGCAGTATTTT. It specifies CASSHQRGGHGNTQYF. The variable domain in full, completed from reference TRBV13 and TRBJ2-3, reads AAGVIQSPRHLIKEKRETATLKCYPIPRHDTVYWYQQGPGQDPQFLISFYEKMQSDKGSIPDRFSAQQFSDYHSELNMSSLELGDSALYFCASSHQRGGHGNTQYFGPGTRLTVL.

This clone occurred once. The chain links TRBV7-9 to TRBJ1-1, with D maybe TRBD1 (5 bases). CDR1 is SEHNR and CDR2 is FQNEAQ in the germline V gene (reference sequence). The CDR3 consists of 17 residues. Trimming shortened V by 2 bases and J by 4 bases, and 20 bases separated the two germline ends. CDR3 in DNA: TGTGCCAGCAGCTTATTGGGGCGGGGGGACGTTGGCACTGAAGCTTTCTTT. Encoded protein: CASSLLGRGDVGTEAFF.

This sequence joins TRBV19 and TRBJ1-1; D uncertain. The CDR3 totals 12 residues. Germline CDR1 and CDR2: LNHDA and SQIVND (reference sequence). V lost 8 bases to trimming and J lost 4 bases, with 11 bases between them. CDR3 DNA: TGTGCCAGTTATGGGGAGATCACTGAAGCTTTCTTT. Encoded protein: CASYGEITEAFF.

This sequence joins TRBV5-5 and TRBJ2-7; the D gene is possibly TRBD1 (5 bases). The CDR3 covers 15 residues. Trimming stripped 2 bases from V and 3 bases from J, with 15 bases between. Germline CDR1 reads SGHKS; CDR2 reads YYEKEE (reference sequence). The CDR3 nucleotides are TGTGCCAGCAGCTTCGGTAAGGGGTATGGCTACGAGCAGTACTTC. Translated: CASSFGKGYGYEQYF.

V gene TRBV6-5 combines with J gene TRBJ2-7; 14 bases are a match to TRBD2. CDR1 and CDR2 from the germline V gene are MNHEY and SVGAGI. With V trimmed by 8 bases and J by 4 bases, 7 bases remained unmatched. The CDR3 consists of 15 residues. The CDR3 DNA follows: TGTGCCAGCTTCGGGACTAGCGGGAGTGGGTACGAGCAGTACTTC. Residues: CASFGTSGSGYEQYF.

V gene TRBV4-3 combines with J gene TRBJ1-3; D remains unclear. Germline V gives CDR1 LGHNA, CDR2 YSLEER. Trimming removed 0 bases from V and 0 bases from J, with 15 bases in between. The length of the CDR3 is 18 residues. CDR3 sequence (DNA): TGCGCCAGCAGCCAAGAGCCGGAGCGGAGGTTCTCTGGAAACACCATATATTTT. Translated: CASSQEPERRFSGNTIYF.

This clone was found a few times. The chain is built from TRBV12-5 and TRBJ2-1; the D gene is possibly TRBD2 (6 bases). V lost 1 base and J lost 2, with 9 bases in between. The germline V gene encodes CDR1 LGHNT and CDR2 FRNRAP. CDR3 size: 15 residues. The CDR3 nucleotides read TGTGCTAGTGGTTTGGACGGGACTCCCTACAATGAGCAGTTCTTC. Residues: CASGLDGTPYNEQFF.

This clone was seen only a few times. V is TRBV14 and J is TRBJ2-5; 9 positions match TRBD2. With 3 bases clipped from V and 5 bases from J, the junction kept 7 bases outside the gene matches. The CDR3 loop spans 15 amino acids. The germline V gene encodes CDR1 SGHDN and CDR2 FVKESK. This CDR3 reads CASSQVSGRRETQYF. As DNA, the CDR3 is TGTGCCAGCAGCCAGGTCAGCGGGAGGAGGGAGACCCAGTACTTC. The complete variable domain, with remaining parts taken from reference TRBV14 and TRBJ2-5, reads EAGVTQFPSHSVIEKGQTVTLRCDPISGHDNLYWYRRVMGKEIKFLLHFVKESKQDESGMPNNRFLAERTGGTYSTLKVQPAELEDSGVYFCASSQVSGRRETQYFGPGTRLLVL.

The J gene is TRBJ1-1, the V gene TRBV28; maybe TRBD1 (5 bases). CDR1 MDHEN and CDR2 SYDVKM come from the germline V gene. Trimming cost V 6 bases and J 1 base, with 12 bases left between them. CDR3 length: 14 amino acids. CDR3 loop: CASSTGETNTEAFF. The CDR3 region has the DNA TGTGCCAGCAGCACGGGGGAGACGAACACTGAAGCTTTCTTT.